These T cell receptor beta chains were read from a single sample in a study of shared clonotypes between healthy human individuals. This table comes from immunoSEQ multiplex PCR, and its TCRdb copy is limited to in-frame clones, with some not included. The sample carries about 2 million clones, 85% to 95% recorded once. The sample taken for sequencing was naive CD8+ T cells sorted from blood. All receptors come from a man between 18 and 35 years old in good health. The CDR3 runs from the conserved cysteine through the conserved F or W. D genes are given only for firm matches. Size is omitted from some rows. Given values are once, few, many or a class for expanded clones.

v_gene	abundance	d_gene	j_gene	CDR3aa	CDR3nt
TRBV7-9	once	.	TRBJ2-7	CASSPPWGETYEQYF	TGTGCCAGCAGCCCCCCTTGGGGGGAGACCTACGAGCAGTACTTC
TRBV7-8	.	TRBD2	TRBJ2-1	CASSLLLGEGRDEQFF	TGTGCCAGCAGCTTATTGTTGGGGGAGGGCCGTGATGAGCAGTTCTTC
TRBV6-5	.	.	TRBJ2-1	CASSSGGAYNEQFF	TGTGCCAGCAGTTCGGGGGGCGCCTACAATGAGCAGTTCTTC
TRBV4-3	.	.	TRBJ1-3	CASSRTQGNTIYF	TGCGCCAGCAGCCGGACCCAGGGGAACACCATATATTTT
TRBV7-6	once	.	TRBJ2-7	CASSLEAATYEQYF	TGTGCCAGCAGCTTAGAGGCGGCTACCTACGAGCAGTACTTC
TRBV7-9	.	.	TRBJ2-7	CASSDPDREQYF	TGTGCCAGCAGCGACCCGGACCGGGAGCAGTACTTC
TRBV19	.	.	TRBJ1-1	CASSIGMTEAFF	TGTGCCAGTAGTATCGGGATGACTGAAGCTTTCTTT
TRBV30	once	.	TRBJ2-2	CAWSISRETGELFF	TGTGCCTGGAGTATAAGCAGGGAGACCGGGGAGCTGTTTTTT
TRBV5-8	.	TRBD1	TRBJ2-7	CASSLPQGAREQYF	TGTGCCAGCAGCCTGCCCCAGGGGGCGAGGGAGCAGTACTTC
TRBV6-1	.	TRBD2	TRBJ2-7	CASSELLAGAARLGQYF	TGTGCCAGCAGTGAACTACTAGCGGGGGCCGCGCGTTTGGGGCAGTACTTC
TRBV7-9	.	TRBD2	TRBJ2-7	CASSGSPRLADYEQYF	TGTGCCAGCAGCGGTTCTCCGCGACTAGCGGACTACGAGCAGTACTTC
TRBV7-9	once	TRBD2	TRBJ2-5	CASSFGASGVQETQYF	TGTGCCAGCAGCTTTGGGGCTAGCGGGGTACAAGAGACCCAGTACTTC
TRBV10-1	once	TRBD2	TRBJ2-1	CASSERTGGVNNEQFF	TGCGCCAGCAGTGAGAGGACGGGAGGGGTAAACAATGAGCAGTTCTTC
TRBV14	.	.	TRBJ2-7	CASSQAPIEGEQYF	TGTGCCAGCAGCCAAGCCCCTATAGAGGGGGAGCAGTACTTC
TRBV9	.	.	TRBJ1-2	CASSFPGADGYTF	TGTGCCAGCAGCTTCCCGGGGGCGGACGGCTACACCTTC
TRBV7-9	.	.	TRBJ1-4	CASSSRGGQGEKLFF	TGTGCCAGCAGCTCGCGTGGAGGGCAGGGCGAAAAACTGTTTTTT
TRBV7-9	.	TRBD1	TRBJ2-7	CASSLAQGTYEQYF	TGTGCCAGCAGCTTAGCACAGGGGACCTACGAGCAGTACTTC
TRBV13	.	TRBD2	TRBJ2-1	CASSSGLAGPSSYNEQFF	TGTGCCAGCAGCTCCGGACTAGCGGGTCCGAGCTCCTACAATGAGCAGTTCTTC
TRBV30	.	TRBD1	TRBJ1-5	CAWSVPVHRGGTQPQHF	TGTGCCTGGAGTGTACCTGTCCACAGGGGGGGCACTCAGCCCCAGCATTTT
TRBV20-1	few	.	TRBJ2-7	CSARDYYEQYF	TGCAGTGCTAGAGATTACTACGAGCAGTACTTC
TRBV7-9	.	TRBD1	TRBJ1-4	CASSFVLGTGTRTGLFF	TGTGCCAGCAGCTTTGTCCTTGGGACAGGGACCCGTACCGGACTGTTTTTT
TRBV4-3	.	TRBD1	TRBJ2-7	CASSLQQGAVDEQYF	TGCGCCAGCAGCCTTCAGCAGGGGGCAGTCGACGAGCAGTACTTC
TRBV21-1	.	.	TRBJ1-1	CASSKGTGGPLNTEAFF	TGTGCCAGCAGCAAAGGCACAGGGGGGCCCCTGAACACTGAAGCTTTCTTT
TRBV7-8	.	TRBD1	TRBJ2-7	CASSFGQETYEQYF	TGTGCCAGCAGCTTTGGACAGGAGACATACGAGCAGTACTTC
TRBV27	.	.	TRBJ1-1	CASSLSGNMNTEAFF	TGTGCCAGCAGTTTATCAGGGAACATGAACACTGAAGCTTTCTTT
TRBV12-5	.	TRBD1	TRBJ2-3	CASGPGTGDGDTQYF	TGTGCTAGTGGACCTGGGACAGGGGATGGAGATACGCAGTATTTT
TRBV15	.	.	TRBJ2-3	CATSITGGTDTQYF	TGTGCCACCAGCATCACCGGAGGCACAGATACGCAGTATTTT
TRBV5-1	.	.	TRBJ2-1	CASSLGGAGEQFF	TGCGCCAGCAGCTTGGGAGGGGCAGGTGAGCAGTTCTTC
TRBV11-2	few	.	TRBJ1-2	CASTDPPWGFNYGYTF	TGTGCCAGCACCGATCCTCCGTGGGGCTTTAACTATGGCTACACCTTC
TRBV30	.	TRBD2	TRBJ2-7	CAGGENSYEQYF	TGTGCCGGGGGGGAGAACTCCTACGAGCAGTACTTC
TRBV7-9	once	.	TRBJ2-1	CASSLALSSYNEQFF	TGTGCCAGCAGCCTAGCGTTGAGCTCCTACAATGAGCAGTTCTTC
TRBV25-1	.	.	TRBJ2-7	CASSLQGPYEQYF	TGTGCCAGCAGCCTACAGGGCCCTTACGAGCAGTACTTC
TRBV30	.	.	TRBJ2-7	CAWTPPGSNGEQYF	TGTGCCTGGACCCCACCGGGATCCAACGGTGAGCAGTACTTC
TRBV10-3	.	.	TRBJ2-1	CAISELEGYNEQFF	TGTGCCATCAGTGAGCTCGAGGGCTACAATGAGCAGTTCTTC
TRBV11-2	.	.	TRBJ1-1	CASSLGAGTEAFF	TGTGCCAGCAGCTTAGGGGCAGGGACTGAAGCTTTCTTT
TRBV7-7	.	.	TRBJ2-5	CASSLRGGEETQYF	TGTGCTAGCAGCTTAAGGGGCGGCGAAGAGACCCAGTACTTC
TRBV9	.	.	TRBJ2-1	CASSVVGGENEQFF	TGTGCCAGCAGCGTAGTGGGCGGCGAGAATGAGCAGTTCTTC
TRBV2	.	TRBD1	TRBJ2-7	CASSEGPGQGDEQYF	TGTGCCAGCAGTGAAGGCCCGGGACAGGGTGACGAGCAGTACTTC